The 25 T cell receptor beta chains presented below share a single source sample, sequenced in a study of identical twins. TCRdb re-called the 5' RACE reads with MiXCR, one entry per CDR3 protein. The sample consists of some 600,000 distinct CDR3 sequences, 7.1% of them appearing once. This sample also belongs to another study, concerning yellow fever vaccine responses in identical twins.

Sequences were obtained from PBMCs. These receptors were collected from a woman aged 18 to 35 in good health.

The chain employs TRBV5-1 and TRBJ1-6, with TRBD1 matching 8 bases. This CDR3 is built from 15 residues. With V trimmed by 4 bases and J by 10 bases, 10 bases remained unmatched. The V gene's germline CDR1 is SGHRS and CDR2 YFSETQ. CDR3 in DNA: TGCGCCAGCAGCAAGGACAGGGTGTTCGGATCACCCCTCCACTTT. Amino acids: CASSKDRVFGSPLHF. The variable domain in full, completed from reference TRBV5-1 and TRBJ1-6, reads KAGVTQTPRYLIKTRGQQVTLSCSPISGHRSVSWYQQTPGQGLQFLFEYFSETQRNKGNFPGRFSGRQFSNSRSEMNVSTLELGDSALYLCASSKDRVFGSPLHFGNGTRLTVT.

This clonotype was picked up many times. The chain has TRBV20-1 and TRBJ2-3; D gene unclear. CDR3 length: 14 amino acids. The V end lost 0 bases, the J end lost 3 bases, and 10 bases lay between the germline ends. In germline, CDR1 is DFQATT, CDR2 SNEGSKA (reference sequence). In DNA form, the CDR3 reads TGCAGTGCTAGAGAACAGAGACTGACAGATACGCAGTATTTT. Encoded protein: CSAREQRLTDTQYF.

This clonotype was observed many times. The rearrangement uses TRBV4-2 and TRBJ2-3, with a tentative D call TRBD2 (6 bases). This CDR3 spans 17 amino acids. Germline V CDR1 and CDR2: LGHNA, YNFKEQ. Trimming cost V 4 bases and J 1 base, with 18 bases left between them. CDR3 in amino acids: CASSLPGGLTGTDTQYF. The CDR3 DNA is TGTGCCAGCAGCCTGCCCGGAGGGTTGACGGGCACAGATACGCAGTATTTT.

This clonotype has a count of ten or more. V gene TRBV7-9 combines with J gene TRBJ1-2; D remains unclear. Germline V lookup: CDR1 SEHNR, CDR2 FQNEAQ (reference sequence). The CDR3 is 12 amino acids. V was cut by 6 bases and J by 6 bases, with 11 bases left in between. CDR3 sequence reads: CASSRVEDGYTF. Here the CDR3 DNA reads TGTGCCAGCAGTAGAGTTGAGGATGGCTACACCTTC.

This clonotype has more than one count but fewer than ten. The rearrangement uses TRBV7-6 and TRBJ2-2; D perhaps matches TRBD1 (5 bases). Germline V gene sequence: CDR1 SGHVS, CDR2 FNYEAQ. The CDR3 loop spans 15 amino acids. Trimming stripped 1 base from V and 0 bases from J, with 6 bases between. CDR3 protein: CASSLGRANTGELFF. CDR3 DNA: TGTGCCAGCAGCTTAGGCAGGGCGAACACCGGGGAGCTGTTTTTT.

This clonotype was observed at least ten times. The V call is TRBV7-9, the J call TRBJ1-1; D gene unclear. In germline, CDR1 is SEHNR, CDR2 FQNEAQ (reference sequence). CDR3 length equals 12 residues. The V and J ends lost 6 bases and 4 bases respectively, with 9 bases between them. The CDR3 bases are TGTGCCAGCAGGGCGGGGTTCACTGAAGCTTTCTTT. Protein: CASRAGFTEAFF.

As DNA, the CDR3 is TGTGCCAGCAGCGTACAGGAATCTTTTGGACTTGGCAACACCGGGGAGCTGTTTTTT. This translates into CASSVQESFGLGNTGELFF. The J gene is TRBJ2-2, the V gene TRBV4-2; perhaps D is TRBD1 or TRBD2 (5 bases each). V was trimmed by 5 bases and J by 2 bases, leaving 24 bases between them. The CDR3 sequence is 19 residues long. In germline, CDR1 is LGHNA, CDR2 YNFKEQ.

This clonotype was counted only a few times. The chain couples TRBV12-3 or TRBV12-4 to TRBJ2-3; TRBD1 aligns across 9 bases. This CDR3 spans 16 amino acids. With 5 bases clipped from V and 3 bases from J, the junction kept 9 bases outside the gene matches. The CDR3 nucleotides are TGTGCCAGCAGTGAGTGGGGGGACAGGGCTACAGATACGCAGTATTTT. Amino acids: CASSEWGDRATDTQYF.

This clonotype was recorded many times. The chain carries TRBV29-1 and TRBJ2-2; 14 bases match TRBD2. Trimming at V came to 6 bases and at J to 5 bases, leaving 8 bases not matched to a gene. The germline CDR1 and CDR2 sequences are SQVTM and ANQGSEA. The CDR3 contains 16 residues. As DNA, the CDR3 is TGCAGCGTCGGGACTAGCGGGAGAGAGGGGACCGGGGAGCTGTTTTTT. It is translated as CSVGTSGREGTGELFF.

V usage is TRBV20-1 and J usage is TRBJ2-2; 11 bases agree with TRBD2. Germline V lookup: CDR1 DFQATT, CDR2 SNEGSKA (reference sequence). The CDR3 is made up of 19 amino acids. J gave up 0 bases and V 0 bases, and 9 bases lay outside the gene matches. In nucleotides, the CDR3 is TGCAGTGCTAGAGACCTGACTAGCGGGGTCCTCGCGAACACCGGGGAGCTGTTTTTT. Translating gives CSARDLTSGVLANTGELFF.

This clonotype was observed at least ten times. J is TRBJ2-7 and V is TRBV12-3 or TRBV12-4, with a tentative D call TRBD2 (5 bases). CDR3 size: 14 residues. V was trimmed by 7 bases and J by 2 bases, leaving 15 bases between them. The CDR3 here is CASNRVGIPYEQYV. The CDR3 DNA follows: TGTGCCAGCAATAGGGTCGGGATTCCCTACGAGCAGTACGTC.

This clonotype was recorded a few times. The CDR3, as DNA: TGTGCCAGCAGTTCGACCGGGACAGGAAATTCACCCCTCCACTTT. Translating it yields CASSSTGTGNSPLHF. The chain carries TRBV6-5 and TRBJ1-6; TRBD1 matches at 8 bases. The CDR3 loop spans 15 amino acids. V trimming: 4 bases; J trimming: 7 bases; junction bases outside the gene matches: 6. Germline lookup yields CDR1 MNHEY and CDR2 SVGAGI.

This clonotype was seen more than once but under ten times. The CDR3 nucleotides read TGTGCCAGCAGTGAACAGGGAGCGGACTATGGCTACACCTTC. This codes for CASSEQGADYGYTF. V and J are TRBV2 and TRBJ1-2, with D perhaps TRBD1 (5 bases). Per the germline V gene, CDR1 is SNHLY and CDR2 is FYNNEI. CDR3 length: 14 residues. Trimming took 2 bases from V and 3 from J, leaving 10 bases between them.

V is TRBV7-2 and J is TRBJ2-7, with 11 bases fitting TRBD2. This CDR3 contains 16 residues. The trim removed 6 bases at V and 2 bases at J, leaving 9 bases unmatched. Germline CDR1 reads SGHTA; CDR2 reads FQGNSA. This chain's CDR3 is CASSPGLAVGAYEQYF. As DNA, the CDR3 is TGTGCCAGCAGTCCGGGACTAGCGGTGGGGGCCTACGAGCAGTACTTC.

The gene calls are TRBV15 and TRBJ2-1; D might be TRBD1 (5 bases). The CDR3 has 15 residues. Germline V gene data show CDR1 as LNHNV and CDR2 as YYDKDF (reference sequence). Trimming cost V 3 bases and J 0 bases, with 9 bases left between them. Here the CDR3 DNA reads TGTGCCACCAGCAGCGACAGTGTCTCCTACAATGAGCAGTTCTTC. Protein: CATSSDSVSYNEQFF. Combining the CDR3 with reference TRBV15 and TRBJ2-1 gives the whole variable domain DAMVIQNPRYQVTQFGKPVTLSCSQTLNHNVMYWYQQKSSQAPKLLFHYYDKDFNNEADTPDNFQSRRPNTSFCFLDIRSPGLGDTAMYLCATSSDSVSYNEQFFGPGTRLTVL.

The CDR3 loop reads CASSPTPSQGETQYF. The CDR3 DNA reads TGTGCCAGCAGCCCAACACCTTCGCAGGGGGAGACCCAGTACTTC. The chain combines TRBV12-3 or TRBV12-4 with TRBJ2-5, with D perhaps matching TRBD1 (6 bases). Trimming stripped 6 bases from V and 5 bases from J, with 19 bases between. This CDR3 contains 15 residues.

This clonotype showed up many times. The chain joins TRBV12-3 or TRBV12-4 to TRBJ1-5; D ambiguous. This CDR3 spans 14 amino acids. V was cut by 6 bases and J by 5 bases, with 14 bases left in between. CDR3 DNA: TGTGCCAGCAGCGACAAAGACTTTGATCAGCCCCAGCATTTT. Translated: CASSDKDFDQPQHF.

This clonotype was counted many times. This sequence joins TRBV7-8 and TRBJ2-1; possibly TRBD2 for D (7 bases). This CDR3 is built from 16 residues. Germline V CDR1 and CDR2: SGHVS, FQNEAQ. Trimming stripped 5 bases from V and 9 bases from J, with 23 bases between. Written as DNA, the CDR3 is TGTGCCAGCAGCGACAGGCCACTAGGTTGGACTAGTGAGCAGTTCTTC. Its protein is CASSDRPLGWTSEQFF.

The chain combines TRBV6-5 with TRBJ1-2, with D unclear. Germline V gives CDR1 MNHEY, CDR2 SVGAGI. The CDR3 totals 13 residues. Trimming shortened V by 4 bases and J by 6 bases, and 12 bases separated the two germline ends. DNA for the CDR3: TGTGCCAGCAGTTCCTCAGGTGGGGATGGCTACACCTTC. This encodes CASSSSGGDGYTF.

In its sample, this clonotype was seen many times. The chain uses TRBV20-1 and TRBJ2-3, with unresolved D. Germline lookup yields CDR1 DFQATT and CDR2 SNEGSKA (reference sequence). Trimming removed 0 bases from V and 5 bases from J, with 6 bases in between. The CDR3 runs 12 residues. This chain's CDR3 is CSARDFRDTQYF. The CDR3 DNA follows: TGCAGTGCTAGAGATTTTCGAGATACGCAGTATTTT.

V gene TRBV10-3 combines with J gene TRBJ2-7; TRBD1 might be the D (6 bases). The CDR3 runs 13 residues. Germline CDR1 and CDR2: ENHRY and SYGVKD. Trimming removed 8 bases from V and 3 bases from J, with 14 bases in between. The DNA for the CDR3 is TGTGCCATCTCTCCAGGGGAATTCTACGAGCAGTACTTC. This sequence encodes CAISPGEFYEQYF.

This clonotype was observed many times. V gene TRBV28 combines with J gene TRBJ1-2; D perhaps matches TRBD1 (6 bases). Between the trimmed V and J ends, which lost 6 bases and 4 bases, there was a span of 12 bases. CDR1 is MDHEN, CDR2 SYDVKM, per germline. The CDR3 has 13 amino acids. CDR3 in DNA: TGTGCCAGCAGCTTAGGGGGTACCTATGGCTACACCTTC. Protein sequence: CASSLGGTYGYTF.

At least ten counts were recorded for this clonotype. The gene calls are TRBV29-1 and TRBJ1-1; a weak D match, TRBD1 (6 bases). CDR3 length: 13 residues. Trimming stripped 6 bases from V and 4 bases from J, with 15 bases between. The germline CDR1 and CDR2 sequences are SQVTM and ANQGSEA. In nucleotides, the CDR3 is TGCAGCGTAGGCGGGACACTAGGCACTGAAGCTTTCTTT. Protein product: CSVGGTLGTEAFF.

In this sample, this clonotype turned up a few times. The chain employs TRBV24-1 and TRBJ2-2; D unclear. V lost 4 bases to trimming and J lost 0 bases, with 14 bases between them. The CDR3 extends over 17 amino acids. Germline V gives CDR1 KGHDR, CDR2 SFDVKD. The DNA for the CDR3 is TGTGCCACCAGTGACCCTACGTCCCAGGCGAACACCGGGGAGCTGTTTTTT. This translates into CATSDPTSQANTGELFF.

A few counts support this clonotype. The chain is built from TRBV28 and TRBJ2-7, with 9 nucleotides matching TRBD1. The CDR3 has 15 residues. V shed 4 bases, J shed 3 bases, and the junction held 7 bases outside the gene matches. CDR1 and CDR2 (germline): MDHEN, SYDVKM. This chain's CDR3 is CASSSTGGLVYEQYF. As DNA, the CDR3 is TGTGCCAGCAGTTCGACAGGGGGACTGGTCTACGAGCAGTACTTC. Supplemented by reference TRBV28 and TRBJ2-7, the full variable domain reads DVKVTQSSRYLVKRTGEKVFLECVQDMDHENMFWYRQDPGLGLRLIYFSYDVKMKEKGDIPEGYSVSREKKERFSLILESASTNQTSMYLCASSSTGGLVYEQYFGPGTRLTVT.